Listed below are T cell receptor beta chains from one sample, sequenced in a study of blood T cell repertoires in COVID-19. The table came from immunoSEQ multiplex PCR; TCRdb's copy has only in-frame clones and leaves some out. Of about 250,000 clones detected, approximately 84% appear once; the ten largest clones hold roughly 1.7%. Sequenced: PBMCs or T cells enriched from blood (not recorded which). Receptors originate from a man aged 35 to 55 who had recovered from COVID-19. Each CDR3 is given with its conserved first and last residue. A D gene is named only where the DNA matches it firmly. Clone size is not always given. Where it is, it says once, few, many or a class for expanded clones.

j_gene	abundance	d_gene	v_gene	CDR3aa	CDR3nt
TRBJ2-7	once	.	TRBV5-6	CASSLEGAYEQYF	TGTGCCAGCAGCTTGGAAGGAGCCTACGAGCAGTACTTC
TRBJ2-1	.	TRBD1	TRBV14	CASSQVTGAISYNEQFF	TGTGCCAGCAGCCAAGTTACAGGGGCTATCTCCTACAATGAGCAGTTCTTC
TRBJ1-1	once	.	TRBV7-8	CASSLASTGNTEAFF	TGTGCCAGCAGCTTAGCCAGCACAGGGAACACTGAAGCTTTCTTT
TRBJ2-1	once	.	TRBV7-8	CASSLGGSYNEQFF	TGTGCCAGCAGCTTAGGAGGCTCCTACAATGAGCAGTTCTTC
TRBJ1-3	.	TRBD1	TRBV5-1	CASSIGTAKTGNTIYF	TGCGCCAGCAGCATAGGGACAGCGAAAACTGGAAACACCATATATTTT
TRBJ1-5	.	.	TRBV18	CASSPANQPQHF	TGTGCCAGCTCACCAGCTAATCAACCCCAGCATTTT
TRBJ1-1	.	.	TRBV11-3	CASSRGNTEAFF	TGTGCCAGCAGCCGCGGGAACACTGAAGCTTTCTTT
TRBJ1-5	.	TRBD1	TRBV4-1	CASSQEAAQGDQPQHF	TGCGCCAGCAGCCAAGAGGCCGCACAGGGGGATCAGCCCCAGCATTTT
TRBJ2-2	.	TRBD1	TRBV6-5	CASSYADRATGELFF	TGTGCCAGCAGTTACGCGGACAGGGCCACCGGGGAGCTGTTTTTT
TRBJ2-7	.	TRBD2	TRBV9	CASSKAGGRSSYEQYF	TGTGCCAGCAGCAAAGCGGGAGGGCGTTCCTCCTACGAGCAGTACTTC
TRBJ2-1	.	TRBD2	TRBV7-7	CASSLSGGEGGEQFF	TGTGCTAGCAGCTTATCGGGAGGCGAAGGCGGTGAGCAGTTCTTC
TRBJ1-6	.	.	TRBV3-1/TRBV3-2	CASSQSRGSPLHF	TGTGCCAGCAGCCAAAGCCGGGGGTCACCCCTCCACTTT
TRBJ2-7	.	.	TRBV5-4	CASSVAAYEQYF	TGTGCCAGCAGCGTAGCGGCCTACGAGCAGTACTTC
TRBJ1-2	.	.	TRBV29-1	CSVSQEGSYGYTF	TGCAGCGTGAGCCAGGAGGGGAGCTATGGCTACACCTTC
TRBJ1-6	once	TRBD1	TRBV10-3	CAISESMQGAPLDNSPLHF	TGTGCCATCAGTGAGTCGATGCAGGGGGCTCCCCTCGATAATTCACCCCTCCACTTT
TRBJ1-2	.	TRBD1	TRBV27	CASSLTGQGWYGYTF	TGTGCCAGCAGTTTGACGGGACAGGGTTGGTATGGCTACACCTTC
TRBJ1-4	.	TRBD1	TRBV5-4	CASSPQTGGTTNEKLFF	TGTGCCAGCAGCCCCCAGACAGGGGGAACAACTAATGAAAAACTGTTTTTT
TRBJ2-7	.	TRBD2	TRBV3-1/TRBV3-2	CASSQGSLAGAGEQYF	TGTGCCAGCAGCCAAGGATCGCTAGCGGGAGCGGGCGAGCAGTACTTC
TRBJ2-5	.	TRBD1	TRBV27	CASSFGQGGETQYF	TGTGCCAGCAGTTTTGGACAGGGCGGAGAGACCCAGTACTTC
TRBJ2-7	.	TRBD1	TRBV11-2	CASSSRTGDYEQYF	TGTGCCAGCAGCTCTCGGACAGGGGATTACGAGCAGTACTTC
TRBJ2-1	.	.	TRBV3-1/TRBV3-2	CASSPLGTRGYNEQFF	TGTGCCAGCAGCCCCCTAGGGACACGAGGCTACAATGAGCAGTTCTTC
TRBJ1-3	few	.	TRBV6-5	CASIKEGASGNTIYF	TGTGCCAGCATCAAAGAAGGGGCCTCTGGAAACACCATATATTTT
TRBJ2-6	.	TRBD1	TRBV6-4	CASSDYRGRPGANVLTF	TGTGCCAGCAGTGACTACAGGGGGCGTCCTGGGGCCAACGTCCTGACTTTC
TRBJ1-2	.	TRBD1	TRBV2	CASSEGHGTVYGYTF	TGTGCCAGCAGTGAAGGCCATGGGACAGTCTATGGCTACACCTTC
TRBJ2-3	.	TRBD1	TRBV11-1	CASSSRQGTQYF	TGTGCCAGCAGCTCTAGACAGGGGACGCAGTATTTT
TRBJ2-1	.	TRBD1	TRBV9	CASSADRGPRGYNEQFF	TGTGCCAGCAGCGCCGACAGGGGGCCCCGTGGTTACAATGAGCAGTTCTTC
TRBJ1-5	.	TRBD1	TRBV30	CAWNLGTGENQPQHF	TGTGCCTGGAATTTGGGGACAGGGGAAAATCAGCCCCAGCATTTT
TRBJ1-1	.	.	TRBV7-2	CASSLEGTRKAFF	TGTGCCAGCAGCTTAGAAGGGACTCGGAAAGCTTTCTTT
TRBJ1-2	.	.	TRBV6-6	CASSPTAYGYTF	TGTGCCAGCAGCCCTACAGCCTATGGCTACACCTTC
TRBJ2-1	once	TRBD2	TRBV28	CASSPAGGVLAYNEQFF	TGTGCCAGCAGTCCAGCGGGAGGAGTCCTGGCCTACAATGAGCAGTTCTTC
TRBJ1-1	few	.	TRBV4-1	CASSHLPRGDTEAFF	TGCGCCAGCAGCCACCTACCCAGGGGAGACACTGAAGCTTTCTTT
TRBJ2-1	.	TRBD2	TRBV30	CASGTSGYNEQFF	TGTGCCTCGGGAACTAGCGGATACAATGAGCAGTTCTTC
TRBJ2-1	.	TRBD2	TRBV7-6	CASRRRGGLNNEQFF	TGTGCCAGCAGACGTCGGGGGGGCTTAAACAATGAGCAGTTCTTC
TRBJ1-1	.	.	TRBV29-1	CSVAGKLVTEAFF	TGCAGCGTTGCGGGAAAATTGGTCACTGAAGCTTTCTTT
TRBJ1-3	.	.	TRBV4-1	CASRLEDSSGNTIYF	TGCGCCAGCAGACTCGAAGATAGTTCTGGAAACACCATATATTTT
TRBJ2-7	once	.	TRBV4-1	CASSQGADNSYEQYF	TGCGCCAGCAGCCAAGGCGCGGACAACTCCTACGAGCAGTACTTC
TRBJ2-1	.	TRBD2	TRBV29-1	CSVAGLAGGPSNEQFF	TGCAGCGTTGCGGGACTAGCGGGAGGGCCCTCCAATGAGCAGTTCTTC
TRBJ2-1	.	TRBD2	TRBV5-1	CASSLVGGSTSANSYNEQFF	TGCGCCAGCAGCTTGGTCGGCGGATCGACTAGCGCTAACTCCTACAATGAGCAGTTCTTC
TRBJ2-3	.	TRBD1	TRBV5-1	CASSSQGATDTQYF	TGCGCCAGCAGCTCGCAGGGGGCAACAGATACGCAGTATTTT
TRBJ2-7	few	TRBD2	TRBV6-6	CASSPGLGLAGVRSYEQYF	TGTGCCAGCAGTCCCGGGTTAGGACTAGCGGGAGTACGCTCCTACGAGCAGTACTTC
TRBJ1-5	.	.	TRBV28	CASSLYGGLQHF	TGTGCCAGCAGTTTATACGGCGGCCTCCAGCATTTT
TRBJ2-1	.	TRBD2	TRBV7-2	CASSPDSGAYNEQFF	TGTGCCAGCTCCCCCGACAGCGGGGCTTACAATGAGCAGTTCTTC
TRBJ1-6	.	.	TRBV5-4	CASTSAGQGQGPLHF	TGTGCCAGCACCTCGGCGGGTCAGGGGCAGGGACCCCTCCACTTT
TRBJ2-5	.	.	TRBV29-1	CSVDTRRPETQYF	TGCAGCGTTGATACCAGGAGGCCCGAGACCCAGTACTTC
TRBJ2-7	.	TRBD1	TRBV4-2	CASSQGWSGTGESYEQYF	TGTGCCAGCAGCCAAGGCTGGTCCGGGACAGGGGAATCCTACGAGCAGTACTTC
TRBJ1-2	.	TRBD1	TRBV30	CAWSPGQGMTVNYGYTF	TGTGCCTGGAGTCCGGGACAGGGTATGACAGTTAACTATGGCTACACCTTC
TRBJ2-7	.	TRBD1	TRBV2	CASRLRDRGLGYEQYF	TGTGCCAGCAGACTTAGGGACAGGGGCCTCGGGTACGAGCAGTACTTC
TRBJ2-1	.	TRBD2	TRBV19	CASRAGAWIYNEQFF	TGTGCCAGTCGAGCGGGGGCCTGGATCTACAATGAGCAGTTCTTC
TRBJ1-6	.	.	TRBV5-4	CASSPDSYNSPLHF	TGTGCCAGCAGCCCGGACAGTTATAATTCACCCCTCCACTTT
TRBJ2-3	.	TRBD1	TRBV6-2/TRBV6-3	CASSSGQGVGGTDTQYF	TGTGCCAGCAGTTCAGGACAGGGGGTCGGTGGCACAGATACGCAGTATTTT
TRBJ1-1	.	TRBD1	TRBV27	CASSFLRDRGSAFF	TGTGCCAGCAGTTTCCTCCGGGACAGGGGCTCAGCTTTCTTT